This TCR beta chain was observed in a study of control samples from healthy donors and cancer patients. Method: immunoSEQ multiplex PCR; TCRdb's copy keeps in-frame clones and lacks some. Among 400,000 to 450,000 clones listed, roughly 90% were seen once. Germline assignment: CDR1 SGHRS and CDR2 YFSETQ. V was trimmed by 0 bases and J by 6 bases, leaving 16 bases between them. There are 15 residues in the CDR3. The TCR originated in a man in his forties with head and neck cancer. The material sequenced was PBMCs. This sequence joins TRBV5-1 and TRBJ2-7, with a tentative D call TRBD2 (6 bases). This CDR3 is CASSLAGTWDFEQYF. CDR3 DNA: TGCGCCAGCAGCTTGGCCGGGACCTGGGACTTCGAGCAGTACTTC.